This TCR beta chain emerged from a study of blood T cell repertoires in COVID-19. Repertoires were generated with immunoSEQ multiplex PCR, while TCRdb's copy carries only in-frame clones and drops some. The table shows 90,000 to 130,000 clones, with approximately 84% occurring only once. V was cut by 5 bases and J by 5 bases, with 13 bases left in between. From germline, CDR1 is SEHNR and CDR2 FQNEAQ (reference sequence). This CDR3 spans 13 amino acids. The chain uses TRBV7-9 and TRBJ2-7; no definite D call. The specimen was peripheral blood. The TCR comes from a man aged 35 to 55 with acute or convalescent COVID-19. CDR3 coding DNA: TGTGCCAGCAGCCCCGATACAGAGAACGAGCAGTACTTC. Its protein product is CASSPDTENEQYF.